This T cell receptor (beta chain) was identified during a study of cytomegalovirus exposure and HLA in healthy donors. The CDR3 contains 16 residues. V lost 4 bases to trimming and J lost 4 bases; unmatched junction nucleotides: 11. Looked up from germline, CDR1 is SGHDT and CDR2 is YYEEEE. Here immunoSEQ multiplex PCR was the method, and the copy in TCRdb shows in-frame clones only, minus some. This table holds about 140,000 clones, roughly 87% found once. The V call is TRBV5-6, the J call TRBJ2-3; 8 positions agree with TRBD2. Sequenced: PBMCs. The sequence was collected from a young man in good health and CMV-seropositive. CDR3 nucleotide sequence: TGTGCCAGCAGCCTCCGAGCGGGAGTTGGTTCAGATACGCAGTATTTT. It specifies CASSLRAGVGSDTQYF.